A selection of T cell receptor beta chains follows, all from one sample in a study of shared clonotypes between healthy human individuals. The repertoire was sequenced with immunoSEQ multiplex PCR; TCRdb's copy has only in-frame clones and lacks some. The table records hundreds of thousands of clones, around 96% of them present only once. Material for sequencing was naive CD8+ T cells sorted from blood. Receptors were obtained from a woman aged 25-40 years in good health. The CDR3 runs from the conserved cysteine through the conserved F or W. The order of the fields is D gene, V gene, clone size, J gene, CDR3 protein, CDR3 DNA. The D gene is left open where the match is weak. Clone size appears in some rows only: once, few, many, or a class for an expanded clone.

D: TRBD2; V: TRBV9; size: -; J: TRBJ2-3; CDR3: CASSVAGGLESDTQYF; DNA: TGTGCCAGCAGCGTAGCGGGGGGACTAGAGTCGGATACGCAGTATTTT
D: -; V: TRBV7-9; size: -; J: TRBJ2-7; CDR3: CASSTVKGEGLYEQYF; DNA: TGTGCCAGCAGCACCGTGAAGGGGGAGGGCCTCTACGAGCAGTACTTC
D: -; V: TRBV28; size: -; J: TRBJ1-1; CDR3: CASSFQGSLAEAFF; DNA: TGTGCCAGCAGTTTCCAGGGATCTCTCGCTGAAGCTTTCTTT
D: -; V: TRBV7-8; size: -; J: TRBJ1-3; CDR3: CASRDGQPHSGNTIYF; DNA: TGTGCCAGCAGGGACGGACAGCCCCACTCTGGAAACACCATATATTTT
D: -; V: TRBV6-5; size: -; J: TRBJ1-1; CDR3: CASSLTGGSASEAFF; DNA: TGTGCCAGCAGCCTAACGGGGGGGAGCGCATCTGAAGCTTTCTTT
D: -; V: TRBV9; size: -; J: TRBJ2-3; CDR3: CASSVGGSTDTQYF; DNA: TGTGCCAGCAGCGTTGGAGGGAGCACAGATACGCAGTATTTT
D: -; V: TRBV27; size: -; J: TRBJ2-7; CDR3: CASSLYSGRGNEQYF; DNA: TGTGCCAGCAGTTTATATAGCGGCAGGGGAAACGAGCAGTACTTC
D: -; V: TRBV5-1; size: -; J: TRBJ2-1; CDR3: CASSLVSYNEQFF; DNA: TGCGCCAGCAGCTTGGTGAGCTACAATGAGCAGTTCTTC
D: -; V: TRBV19; size: -; J: TRBJ1-1; CDR3: CASSIAQANTEAFF; DNA: TGTGCCAGTAGTATCGCACAGGCGAACACTGAAGCTTTCTTT
D: -; V: TRBV7-8; size: once; J: TRBJ2-7; CDR3: CASSLANEYEQYF; DNA: TGTGCCAGCAGCTTAGCGAATGAATACGAGCAGTACTTC
D: TRBD2; V: TRBV5-5; size: -; J: TRBJ2-5; CDR3: CASSLVSGRVQETQYF; DNA: TGTGCCAGCAGCTTAGTAAGCGGGAGAGTTCAAGAGACCCAGTACTTC
D: -; V: TRBV28; size: -; J: TRBJ1-1; CDR3: CASSPGLARTEAFF; DNA: TGTGCCAGCAGTCCGGGCCTCGCTCGTACTGAAGCTTTCTTT
D: TRBD1; V: TRBV27; size: -; J: TRBJ2-1; CDR3: CASSIFTPGQGYNEQFF; DNA: TGTGCCAGCAGTATCTTTACTCCGGGACAGGGGTACAATGAGCAGTTCTTC
D: TRBD2; V: TRBV7-8; size: -; J: TRBJ2-1; CDR3: CASSFGGLPHNEQFF; DNA: TGTGCCAGCAGCTTCGGGGGGTTGCCCCACAATGAGCAGTTCTTC
D: -; V: TRBV30; size: -; J: TRBJ1-6; CDR3: CAWSVPRAYNSPLHF; DNA: TGTGCCTGGAGTGTACCACGCGCCTATAATTCACCCCTCCACTTT
D: -; V: TRBV27; size: -; J: TRBJ1-2; CDR3: CASSPGGSYGYTF; DNA: TGTGCCAGCAGCCCCGGGGGGAGCTATGGCTACACCTTC
D: -; V: TRBV13; size: -; J: TRBJ2-7; CDR3: CASTLGASGSYEQYF; DNA: TGTGCCAGCACCTTGGGGGCTAGCGGCTCCTACGAGCAGTACTTC
D: -; V: TRBV6-1; size: -; J: TRBJ2-7; CDR3: CATYLEGAYEQYF; DNA: TGTGCCACCTACCTTGAGGGCGCCTACGAGCAGTACTTC
D: TRBD2; V: TRBV10-1; size: -; J: TRBJ2-1; CDR3: CASSTGLGNEQFF; DNA: TGCGCCAGCAGTACTGGACTAGGAAATGAGCAGTTCTTC
D: TRBD2; V: TRBV4-2; size: -; J: TRBJ2-1; CDR3: CASSQEGGNEQFF; DNA: TGTGCCAGCAGCCAAGAGGGAGGGAATGAGCAGTTCTTC
D: -; V: TRBV27; size: -; J: TRBJ2-6; CDR3: CASREGTRAGANVLTF; DNA: TGTGCCAGCCGCGAAGGGACGAGGGCTGGGGCCAACGTCCTGACTTTC
D: -; V: TRBV27; size: -; J: TRBJ2-4; CDR3: CASGMGGRDQYF; DNA: TGTGCCAGCGGAATGGGGGGACGGGATCAGTACTTC
D: -; V: TRBV2; size: -; J: TRBJ1-2; CDR3: CASSEIGEGYTF; DNA: TGTGCCAGCAGTGAAATAGGGGAAGGCTACACCTTC
D: -; V: TRBV10-3; size: -; J: TRBJ2-3; CDR3: CAISESYTQYF; DNA: TGTGCCATCAGTGAGTCTTATACGCAGTATTTT
D: -; V: TRBV28; size: -; J: TRBJ1-5; CDR3: CASSFLFSPGWTEPNQPQHF; DNA: TGTGCCAGCAGTTTTTTGTTTTCACCGGGATGGACAGAACCGAATCAGCCCCAGCATTTT
D: TRBD1; V: TRBV19; size: -; J: TRBJ1-2; CDR3: CASSLRDRGEGYTF; DNA: TGTGCCAGTAGCCTCCGGGACAGGGGGGAAGGCTACACCTTC
D: -; V: TRBV30; size: -; J: TRBJ2-3; CDR3: CAWSVLGSSTTDTQYF; DNA: TGTGCCTGGAGTGTTCTCGGTAGTTCGACGACAGATACGCAGTATTTT
D: TRBD1; V: TRBV28; size: once; J: TRBJ1-2; CDR3: CASSSPGQGGVYGYTF; DNA: TGTGCCAGCAGTTCCCCGGGACAGGGGGGAGTCTATGGCTACACCTTC
D: TRBD1; V: TRBV18; size: -; J: TRBJ2-7; CDR3: CASSTGDRVYEQYF; DNA: TGTGCCAGCTCAACGGGTGACAGGGTCTACGAGCAGTACTTC
D: TRBD1; V: TRBV29-1; size: -; J: TRBJ1-2; CDR3: CSVPDPDRGFGNYGYTF; DNA: TGCAGCGTCCCCGACCCGGACAGGGGGTTCGGTAACTATGGCTACACCTTC
D: -; V: TRBV5-6; size: -; J: TRBJ1-4; CDR3: CASSLAAVNEKLFF; DNA: TGTGCCAGCAGCTTGGCTGCAGTCAATGAAAAACTGTTTTTT
D: -; V: TRBV27; size: -; J: TRBJ2-3; CDR3: CASSLGHADTQYF; DNA: TGTGCCAGCTCCCTGGGGCATGCGGATACGCAGTATTTT
D: -; V: TRBV25-1; size: -; J: TRBJ1-1; CDR3: CASCPGRNTEAFF; DNA: TGTGCCAGCTGCCCCGGGAGGAACACTGAAGCTTTCTTT
D: TRBD2; V: TRBV27; size: -; J: TRBJ2-3; CDR3: CASSLQAGGLGNTQYF; DNA: TGTGCCAGCAGTTTACAAGCGGGAGGGTTGGGGAATACGCAGTATTTT
D: TRBD1; V: TRBV9; size: -; J: TRBJ2-7; CDR3: CASSDRGGEQYF; DNA: TGTGCCAGCAGCGACAGGGGCGGCGAGCAGTACTTC
D: TRBD2; V: TRBV6-6; size: -; J: TRBJ2-3; CDR3: CASSPIAGGQTDTQYF; DNA: TGTGCCAGCAGTCCTATAGCGGGAGGGCAAACAGATACGCAGTATTTT
D: -; V: TRBV27; size: -; J: TRBJ1-1; CDR3: CASTGPPNTEAFF; DNA: TGTGCCAGTACGGGACCGCCGAACACTGAAGCTTTCTTT
D: TRBD2; V: TRBV28; size: -; J: TRBJ2-7; CDR3: CASRPSGRAHEQYF; DNA: TGTGCCAGCCGTCCTAGCGGGAGGGCCCACGAGCAGTACTTC
D: -; V: TRBV19; size: -; J: TRBJ2-3; CDR3: CASSTDYLSTDTQYF; DNA: TGTGCCAGTAGTACGGACTATCTTAGCACAGATACGCAGTATTTT
D: -; V: TRBV25-1; size: -; J: TRBJ2-1; CDR3: CASSHRDSYNEQFF; DNA: TGTGCCAGCAGTCACAGGGACTCCTACAATGAGCAGTTCTTC
D: TRBD2; V: TRBV25-1; size: -; J: TRBJ2-7; CDR3: CASSALAGGFEQYF; DNA: TGTGCCAGCAGTGCTCTAGCGGGTGGTTTCGAGCAGTACTTC
D: TRBD1; V: TRBV28; size: -; J: TRBJ1-4; CDR3: CASSFKKYRGRAANEKLFF; DNA: TGTGCCAGCAGTTTTAAGAAATACAGGGGCCGGGCGGCTAATGAAAAACTGTTTTTT
D: -; V: TRBV15; size: -; J: TRBJ2-1; CDR3: CATSRELVAHHEQFF; DNA: TGTGCCACCAGCAGAGAGCTAGTAGCGCATCATGAGCAGTTCTTC